Shown below are 21 T cell receptor beta chains from a single sample sequenced in a study of CD8 T cells in Susac syndrome. RNA was extracted with the RNeasy kit, and a quantity of 0.5 to 1 ug was reverse transcribed using random hexamers. TCRdb analysed the immunoSEQ multiplex PCR reads with MiXCR anew, one entry per CDR3 protein. The data show around 170,000 distinct CDR3 sequences, with roughly 95% seen just once and 0.095% to 0.15% held by the top ten. The sample was CD4+ T cells from PBMCs. Receptors originate from a human donor with Susac syndrome.

The chain is built from TRBV28 and TRBJ1-3; D is uncertain. V dropped 2 bases and J dropped 11 bases, with 13 bases sitting between them. CDR1 and CDR2 (germline): MDHEN, SYDVKM. CDR3 length: 13 residues. The CDR3 is CASSLGGVIAIYF. For the CDR3, the DNA is TGTGCCAGCAGTTTAGGCGGGGTGATTGCCATATATTTT.

The chain recombines TRBV20-1 with TRBJ2-1, with 9 bases matching TRBD1. From germline, CDR1 is DFQATT and CDR2 SNEGSKA (reference sequence). The ends lost 1 base at V and 9 bases at J; junction bases unmatched: 13. The CDR3 contains 16 residues. The CDR3 reads CSARGDRVRGNSEQFF. The CDR3 DNA is TGCAGTGCTAGAGGGGACAGGGTTCGGGGTAACAGTGAGCAGTTCTTC.

The chain combines TRBV29-1 with TRBJ2-7; D gene uncertain. Trimming stripped 7 bases from V and 5 bases from J, with 15 bases between. The V gene's germline CDR1 is SQVTM and CDR2 ANQGSEA. The CDR3 is 12 residues long. In nucleotides, the CDR3 is TGCAGCGCTCTTGTGGGTCTGGACGAGCAGTACGTC. Its protein is CSALVGLDEQYV.

This clonotype was counted between two and nine times. V is TRBV10-3 and J is TRBJ2-5; 8 nucleotides align to TRBD1. CDR3 length: 12 amino acids. Looked up from germline, CDR1 is ENHRY and CDR2 is SYGVKD. J lost 3 bases, V lost 6 bases, and 0 bases had no gene match. DNA of the CDR3: TGTGCCATCAGGGACAGGGAAGAGACCCAGTACTTC. This gives the protein CAIRDREETQYF.

V usage is TRBV4-1 and J usage is TRBJ2-1; weak D call: TRBD2 (7 bases). The CDR3 extends over 17 amino acids. V lost 0 bases and J 2 bases, leaving 14 bases between the germline ends. In germline, CDR1 is MGHRA, CDR2 YSYEKL. The CDR3 nucleotides read TGCGCCAGCAGCCAAGAGGAGGGGGGGCCTCCCTACAATGAGCAGTTCTTC. It is translated as CASSQEEGGPPYNEQFF.

The J gene is TRBJ1-2, the V gene TRBV7-8; D gene unclear. Trimming pared 3 bases from V and 4 bases from J, leaving 12 bases between. CDR3 size: 14 residues. From germline, CDR1 is SGHVS and CDR2 FQNEAQ. CDR3 bases: TGTGCCAGCAGCTTTGGTGGGCTACGCTATGGCTACACCTTC. Its protein product is CASSFGGLRYGYTF.

The chain uses TRBV27 and TRBJ2-7; no definite D call. Germline V gene lookup returns CDR1 MNHEY and CDR2 SMNVEV (reference sequence). V was clipped by 2 bases and J by 3 bases, with 11 bases between them. There are 14 residues in the CDR3. The CDR3 reads CASSLGHEVYEQYV. CDR3 coding DNA: TGTGCCAGCAGTTTAGGGCACGAAGTCTACGAGCAGTACGTC.

This clonotype was detected once. The chain has TRBV9 and TRBJ2-6; unclear D gene. Trimming stripped 3 bases from V and 4 bases from J, with 8 bases between. The length of the CDR3 is 14 residues. Germline assignment: CDR1 SGDLS and CDR2 YYNGEE. CDR3 amino acids: CASSASEGANVLTF. For the CDR3, the DNA is TGTGCCAGCAGCGCCTCTGAAGGGGCCAACGTCCTGACTTTC.

CDR3 region: CASSSNIETQYF. CDR3 DNA sequence: TGTGCCAGCAGTTCAAATATAGAGACCCAGTACTTC. The chain links TRBV7-2 to TRBJ2-5, with D unresolved. The CDR3 sequence is 12 residues long. CDR1 SGHTA and CDR2 FQGNSA come from the germline V gene. The V end was cut by 6 bases, the J end by 4 bases, with 9 bases between.

The CDR3 bases are TGCAGTGCTAGAGTGGGGGGCCATACCTACGAGCAGTACGTC. Translating it yields CSARVGGHTYEQYV. The gene calls are TRBV20-1 and TRBJ2-7, with D possibly being TRBD1 or TRBD2 (6 bases each). The V end lost 1 base, the J end lost 2 bases, and 12 bases lay between the germline ends. Per germline, CDR1 DFQATT and CDR2 SNEGSKA (reference sequence). CDR3 length: 14 amino acids.

The chain joins TRBV20-1 to TRBJ2-2; 7 bases are shared with TRBD2. Trimming took 5 bases from V and 1 from J; bases not matched to a gene: 7. Germline lookup yields CDR1 DFQATT and CDR2 SNEGSKA (reference sequence). The CDR3 loop spans 15 amino acids. CDR3 loop: CSALTSTQNTGELFF. CDR3 nucleotide sequence: TGCAGTGCTTTGACTAGCACCCAGAACACCGGGGAGCTGTTTTTT.

This chain uses TRBV5-1 with TRBJ2-1; the match to TRBD1 covers 7 bases. Losses at the gene ends were 2 bases for V and 0 bases for J; bases not matched to a gene: 14. The germline gives CDR1 SGHRS, CDR2 YFSETQ. The CDR3 is 19 residues long. Here the CDR3 DNA reads TGCGCCAGCAGCTTCCGGGACAGAGGAACCCTGAGCTCCTACAATGAGCAGTTCTTC. Residues: CASSFRDRGTLSSYNEQFF.

The chain links TRBV10-2 to TRBJ2-1, with 8 bases matching TRBD2. Germline CDR1 reads WSHSY; CDR2 reads SAAADI. With 3 bases clipped from V and 4 bases from J, the junction kept 8 bases outside the gene matches. This CDR3 is built from 16 residues. The CDR3, as DNA: TGCGCCAGCAGTGACTGGGTAGCGGGGACATACAATGAGCAGTTCTTC. This gives the protein CASSDWVAGTYNEQFF.

This chain links TRBV25-1 with TRBJ2-5; either TRBD1 or TRBD2 may fit D (5 bases each). Per the germline V gene, CDR1 is MGHDK and CDR2 is SYGVNS. The V end lost 5 bases, the J end lost 3 bases, and 16 bases lay between the germline ends. This CDR3 comprises 15 residues. The CDR3: CASSPLGPEKETQYF. As DNA, the CDR3 is TGTGCCAGCAGTCCCTTGGGACCTGAGAAAGAGACCCAGTACTTC.

The chain has TRBV3-1 and TRBJ2-2; D is ambiguous. Trimming left V 1 base short and J 4 bases short, with 7 bases between. CDR1 is LGHDT and CDR2 is YNNKEL in the germline V gene (reference sequence). This CDR3 spans 14 amino acids. The CDR3 spells CASSQAQTTGELFF. The CDR3 nucleotides are TGTGCCAGCAGCCAAGCCCAGACCACCGGGGAGCTGTTTTTT.

The chain employs TRBV7-9 and TRBJ1-4; 7 bases are a match to TRBD1. Germline V gene sequence: CDR1 SEHNR, CDR2 FQNEAQ (reference sequence). The CDR3 extends over 16 amino acids. With 5 bases clipped from V and 8 bases from J, the junction kept 14 bases outside the gene matches. The CDR3 DNA follows: TGTGCCAGCAGCAATCTGTACGACAGGGAGAGGGAAAAACTGTTTTTT. The encoded protein is CASSNLYDREREKLFF.

The chain couples TRBV5-1 to TRBJ1-3; 8 nucleotides align to TRBD1. J lost 1 base, V lost 4 bases, and 13 bases had no gene match. There are 18 residues in the CDR3. Germline V gene lookup returns CDR1 SGHRS and CDR2 YFSETQ. The CDR3 region has the DNA TGCGCCAGCAGCCTGACAGGGGCCAGTTTTTCATCTGGAAACACCATATATTTT. Its translation is CASSLTGASFSSGNTIYF.

J is TRBJ2-5 and V is TRBV7-8, with 7 bases lining up with TRBD2. The CDR3 is 15 residues long. Germline CDR1 SGHVS, CDR2 FQNEAQ. After removal of 2 bases from V and 2 bases from J, the junction contained 5 bases not matched to a gene. The CDR3: CASSLLAVRQETQYF. The CDR3 nucleotides read TGTGCCAGCAGCTTACTAGCGGTACGACAAGAGACCCAGTACTTC. The entire variable domain, with the rest obtained from reference TRBV7-8 and TRBJ2-5, is as follows: GAGVSQSPRYKVAKRGQDVALRCDPISGHVSLFWYQQALGQGPEFLTYFQNEAQLDKSGLPSDRFFAERPEGSVSTLKIQRTQQEDSAVYLCASSLLAVRQETQYFGPGTRLLVL.

This clonotype was detected only once. The J gene is TRBJ2-7, the V gene TRBV4-1; a possible D gene is TRBD1 (6 bases). Trimming removed 5 bases at V and 5 bases at J, with 25 bases between. CDR3 length: 17 residues. Per germline, CDR1 MGHRA and CDR2 YSYEKL. The CDR3 nucleotides are TGCGCCAGCAGCACCCTTCTTAGTCTAACAGGGAAGGACGAGCAGTACTTC. This encodes CASSTLLSLTGKDEQYF.

This sequence joins TRBV10-3 and TRBJ2-6; weak D call: TRBD1 (6 bases). This CDR3 spans 16 amino acids. Trimming stripped 3 bases from V and 0 bases from J, with 9 bases between. Germline V CDR1 and CDR2: ENHRY, SYGVKD. The CDR3: CAISDWTASGANVLTF. The DNA of the CDR3 is TGTGCCATCAGTGATTGGACAGCCTCTGGGGCCAACGTCCTGACTTTC.

The chain combines TRBV27 with TRBJ1-2, with D maybe TRBD1 (5 bases). Germline assignment: CDR1 MNHEY and CDR2 SMNVEV (reference sequence). With 5 bases removed from V and 1 base from J, the gap between germline ends came to 11 bases. The CDR3 is 14 residues long. The CDR3 loop reads CASSPADSNYGYTF. The CDR3 coding sequence is TGTGCCAGCAGTCCCGCCGACAGTAACTATGGCTACACCTTC.